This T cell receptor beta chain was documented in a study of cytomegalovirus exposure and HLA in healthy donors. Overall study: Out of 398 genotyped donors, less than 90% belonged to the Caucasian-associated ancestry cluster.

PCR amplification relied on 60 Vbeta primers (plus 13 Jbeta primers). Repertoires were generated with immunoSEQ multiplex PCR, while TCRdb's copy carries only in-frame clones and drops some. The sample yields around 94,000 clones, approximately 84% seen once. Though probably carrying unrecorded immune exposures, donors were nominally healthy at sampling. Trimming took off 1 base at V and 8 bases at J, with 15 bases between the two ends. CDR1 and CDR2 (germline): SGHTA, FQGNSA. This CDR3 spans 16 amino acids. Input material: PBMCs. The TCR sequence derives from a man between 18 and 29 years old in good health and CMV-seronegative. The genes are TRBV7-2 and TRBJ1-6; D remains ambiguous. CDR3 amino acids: CASSLVLGGRDSPLHF. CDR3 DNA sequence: TGTGCCAGCAGCTTAGTTCTCGGTGGGAGGGATTCACCCCTCCACTTT.